The rows below give T cell receptor beta chains drawn from one sample of a study of cytomegalovirus exposure and HLA in healthy donors. TCRdb's copy holds only in-frame clones and misses some; the assay was immunoSEQ multiplex PCR. The sample has approximately 120,000 clones; roughly 85% are singletons. The specimen sequenced was PBMCs. These receptors were collected from a woman aged 40 to 55 in good health and CMV-seropositive. Each CDR3 is given with its conserved first and last residue.

V: TRBV28; J: TRBJ1-1; CDR3: CASSARGTEAFF
V: TRBV2; J: TRBJ2-7; CDR3: CASSVARVYEQYF
V: TRBV5-1; J: TRBJ1-3; CDR3: CASSSAGGLGNTIYF
V: TRBV27; J: TRBJ2-1; CDR3: CASKTRGNEQFF
V: TRBV18; J: TRBJ1-6; CDR3: CASSPRALGNSPLHF
V: TRBV30; J: TRBJ2-7; CDR3: CAWSYTYEQYF
V: TRBV6-1; J: TRBJ1-2; CDR3: CASRGQNYGYTF
V: TRBV9; J: TRBJ2-7; CDR3: CASSETGGSEQYF
V: TRBV7-9; J: TRBJ1-1; CDR3: CSSKAGGRNTEAFF
V: TRBV4-1; J: TRBJ1-2; CDR3: CASSQVTGAHGYTF
V: TRBV28; J: TRBJ1-1; CDR3: CASSLRSGGKGTEAFF
V: TRBV9; J: TRBJ1-1; CDR3: CASSVGVGSQTEAFF
V: TRBV7-3; J: TRBJ1-1; CDR3: CASSSQGATEAFF
V: TRBV15; J: TRBJ2-7; CDR3: CATSRDLASGGLLRVEQYF